This T cell receptor beta chain was captured in a study of radiotherapy plus CTLA-4 blockade in lung cancer. The overall study: Disease control reached 30% to 35%, with objective responses in over 15%. General study results and limits: The best predictor of response was reported to be early blood T cell clone dynamics, with interferon-beta. Following radiotherapy plus ipilimumab, tumor-derived TCR clones expanded in the blood.

Sequencing was performed with immunoSEQ multiplex PCR; in TCRdb, only in-frame clones are kept and a portion is missing. This repertoire shows around 45,000 clones, roughly three quarters found once; its top ten account for 11%. Details on this clone: The antigen is undetermined.

Patients in the study, people with chemo-refractory metastatic non-small-cell lung cancer, received focal radiation plus ipilimumab CTLA-4 blockade. J gave up 4 bases and V 4 bases, and 9 bases lay outside the gene matches. The CDR3 runs 15 residues. Germline loops: CDR1 SGHVS, CDR2 FQNEAQ. The source of this sequence is a human donor with non-small cell lung cancer who had stable disease on radiotherapy plus ipilimumab. The chain combines TRBV7-8 with TRBJ2-7, with 8 bases identical to TRBD2. The sample here was peripheral blood, taken from a patient treated with radiotherapy plus ipilimumab. The CDR3 bases are TGTGCCAGCAGCTCCCCGGGAGGGGTGCGGTACGAGCAGTACTTC. This gives the protein CASSSPGGVRYEQYF.